These 29 T cell receptor beta chains originate from one sample sequenced in a study of tumor and adjacent non-tumor tissue in lung cancer (dated 2018 in TCRdb). Libraries were prepared through multiplex PCR. The run used an Illumina HiSeq 2500. TCRbeta libraries were built by three rounds of nested PCR using primers (Table S4), following protocols modified from ARM-PCR. The public sequencing data were trimmed at Q25 with fastp and processed into clonotypes with MiXCR by TCRdb, which kept only in-frame beta chains. Every CDR3 protein is listed once, alongside the most common genes and DNA of its rows. The sample table records about 67,000 distinct CDR3 sequences; 65% to 80% of these occur just once. The top ten clonotypes cover 35% to 50% of the sample. RNA was isolated from bulk, unsorted tissue, and RNA quality was assessed with a NanoDrop ND-1000 and an Agilent 2100. Distant non-tumor tissue taken more than 3 cm from the tumor edge was used as the normal lung sample.

Sequencing used distant non-tumor lung tissue. These receptors came from a man in his 60s with non-small cell lung cancer.

This clonotype was seen many times. The rearrangement links TRBV10-1 to TRBJ2-3; D is uncertain. This CDR3 spans 13 amino acids. The V gene lost 0 bases and the J gene lost 4 bases, with 5 bases spanning the gap. Per the germline V gene, CDR1 is WNHNN and CDR2 is SYGVQD (reference sequence). The CDR3 loop is CASSESWADTQYF. The CDR3 DNA follows: TGCGCCAGCAGTGAGTCTTGGGCAGATACGCAGTATTTT.

Worth noting for this clonotype: Sequence at one end of the junction differs from germline and may be a read error. V gene TRBV14 combines with J gene TRBJ2-2, with D perhaps TRBD2 (6 bases). The germline V gene has CDR1 SGHDN and CDR2 FVKESK. The CDR3 is made up of 16 amino acids. The CDR3 here is CASSQDGLALTGEPFF. The CDR3 DNA reads as TGTGCCAGCAGCCAAGATGGGCTAGCGTTGACCGGGGAGCCGTTTTTT.

The chain has TRBV20-1 and TRBJ1-2, with D maybe TRBD1 (5 bases). The CDR3 is 13 amino acids. CDR1 is DFQATT and CDR2 is SNEGSKA in the germline V gene (reference sequence). Trimming took off 6 bases at V and 4 bases at J, with 15 bases between the two ends. CDR3 sequence (DNA): TGCAGTGCCACATCTGGACACGTCTATGGCTACACCTTC. The encoded protein is CSATSGHVYGYTF.

For this clonotype: One end of the junction fails to match germline, which may point to a read error. This chain connects TRBV10-3 to TRBJ1-5, with D possibly TRBD1 on 5 matching bases. Germline V gene data show CDR1 as ENHRY and CDR2 as SYGVKD. The CDR3 has 12 residues. The CDR3 here is CSISMGVEPQHF. DNA for the CDR3: TGTTCCATCAGTATGGGGGTCGAGCCCCAGCATTTT.

Details on this clonotype: One end of the junction is discordant with germline, which a read error may explain. The J gene is TRBJ1-2, the V gene TRBV10-3; D unresolved. Per germline, CDR1 ENHRY and CDR2 SYGVKD. The length of the CDR3 is 14 residues. CDR3 in amino acids: CAVSEPKANYGYTF. The CDR3 DNA is TGTGCCGTCAGTGAGCCAAAAGCTAACTATGGCTACACCTTC.

This clonotype occurred a few times. This clone may be a read error of a much larger clone one base away. J is TRBJ2-3 and V is TRBV5-1; no clear D gene. In germline, CDR1 is SGHRS, CDR2 YFSETQ. The CDR3 length is 12 residues. Trimming stripped 6 bases from V and 4 bases from J, with 9 bases between. CDR3 bases: TGCGCCAGCAACCTTGAGGCAGATACGCAGTATTTT. It codes for CASNLEADTQYF.

With respect to this clonotype: It may be a read error: a sequence one base away is much more abundant. V and J are TRBV20-1 and TRBJ2-2, with TRBD2 identical over 7 bases. Germline CDR1 reads DFQATT; CDR2 reads SNEGSKA (reference sequence). The CDR3 has 15 residues. V lost 4 bases and J lost 5; bases outside the gene matches: 10. Here the CDR3 reads CSATSGRFKTGELFF. DNA for the CDR3: TGCAGTGCTACTAGCGGTAGATTTAAAACCGGGGAGCTGTTTTTT.

Points on this clonotype: Mismatch with germline at one junction end may stem from a read error. This sequence joins TRBV11-2 and TRBJ1-2; 10 positions match TRBD1. The CDR3 extends over 13 amino acids. Germline V gene data show CDR1 as SGHAT and CDR2 as FQNNGV. CDR3 protein: CVSSLGTGDVYTF. CDR3 DNA: TGTGTCAGCAGCTTAGGGACAGGGGACGTCTACACCTTC.

With respect to this clonotype: A read error is likely, as this CDR3 ends without the conserved phenylalanine or tryptophan. The V and J genes are TRBV6-2 or TRBV6-3 and TRBJ2-1, with 7 bases fitting TRBD2. This CDR3 has 17 residues. Germline V CDR1 and CDR2: MNHEY, SVGEGT. CDR3 amino acids: CANSYNIRGSLPPEQFL. CDR3 nucleotides: TGTGCCAACAGTTACAATATACGCGGGAGTCTCCCCCCTGAGCAGTTCCTC.

The chain couples TRBV11-3 to TRBJ2-4; 14 bases line up with TRBD2. The V and J ends lost 3 bases and 6 bases, in that order; junction bases with no gene match: 13. The germline V gene has CDR1 SGHNT and CDR2 YENEEA. CDR3 size: 19 residues. CDR3 DNA: TGTGCCAGCAGCTTCTCTGGGACTAGCGGGAGTGCGAGTCGAAACATTCAGTACTTC. It translates to CASSFSGTSGSASRNIQYF.

Concerning this clonotype itself: A much larger clone lies a single base off, so this may be a read error. This chain joins TRBV7-9 and TRBJ1-2; D call uncertain. There are 14 residues in the CDR3. The germline CDR1 and CDR2 sequences are SEHNR and FQNEAQ (reference sequence). The CDR3 loop is CASSLGTAPLGYAF. The CDR3 coding sequence is TGTGCCAGCAGCTTAGGGACGGCGCCCCTTGGCTACGCCTTC.

Remarks on this clonotype: In this CDR3 the conserved last residue, phenylalanine or tryptophan, is missing, so a read error is likely. The V gene is TRBV13, the J gene TRBJ2-1, with D maybe TRBD2 (6 bases). Trimming took off 4 bases at V and 9 bases at J, with 19 bases between the two ends. The germline V gene encodes CDR1 PRHDT and CDR2 FYEKMQ (reference sequence). This CDR3 has 15 amino acids. CDR3 sequence: CASSSPTRRASEQFL. CDR3 nucleotides: TGTGCCAGCAGCTCCCCGACTAGAAGGGCCAGTGAGCAGTTCCTC.

On this clonotype: One end of the junction does not line up with germline, which may come from a read error. J is TRBJ2-5 and V is TRBV20-1; tentatively, D is TRBD1 or TRBD2 (6 bases each). The CDR3 is 14 residues long. Germline V CDR1 and CDR2: DFQATT, SNEGSKA (reference sequence). This chain's CDR3 is CSASARGVGETQHF. CDR3 nucleotide sequence: TGCAGTGCTAGCGCTAGGGGGGTGGGGGAGACCCAGCACTTC.

Comments on this clonotype: The junction shows a germline mismatch at one end, possibly a read error. The rearrangement uses TRBV28 and TRBJ2-4; D is undetermined. The CDR3 covers 15 residues. The germline gives CDR1 MDHEN, CDR2 SYDVKM. CDR3 loop: CASSLYPLAKNIRYF. The CDR3 bases are TGTGCCAGCAGTTTATACCCTTTAGCCAAAAACATTCGGTACTTC.

The chain joins TRBV29-1 to TRBJ2-7; 8 bases map to TRBD1. The V gene's germline CDR1 is SQVTM and CDR2 ANQGSEA. This CDR3 is built from 14 residues. In DNA form, the CDR3 reads TGCAGTGCTGTTTCCGTGACAGGGGCCTACGAGCAGTACTTC. It yields the protein CSAVSVTGAYEQYF.

As for this clonotype: Its ends do not fully match the called genes, so a read error is possible. The chain uses TRBV20-1 and TRBJ1-5, with D possibly being TRBD1 (6 bases). Germline CDR1 reads DFQATT; CDR2 reads SNEGSKA (reference sequence). This CDR3 contains 17 residues. The DNA for the CDR3 is TGCAGTACTAGAAGTTTCCAGGGGTTCAGTAACAATCAGCCCCAGCATTTT. It translates to CSTRSFQGFSNNQPQHF.

V and J are TRBV5-4 and TRBJ2-1; the match to TRBD2 covers 10 bases. The CDR3 totals 16 residues. The V segment lost 0 bases and the J segment 15 bases; nucleotides outside the gene matches: 15. Germline CDR1 is SGHNT and CDR2 is YYREEE (reference sequence). CDR3 loop: CASSLVGTSVTNVWFF. CDR3 in DNA: TGTGCCAGCAGCTTGGTCGGGACTAGCGTAACCAATGTGTGGTTCTTC.

This clonotype was observed at least ten times. This chain links TRBV5-1 with TRBJ1-2, with a possible D match to TRBD1 (5 bases). The CDR3 length is 15 residues. Deletions cut 4 bases from V and 4 bases from J, with 17 bases between. Per germline, CDR1 SGHRS and CDR2 YFSETQ. CDR3 bases: TGCGCCAGCAGCCCACGAGGGGAGAGCGGCTATGGCTACACCTTC. It codes for CASSPRGESGYGYTF.

V is TRBV29-1 and J is TRBJ2-5; D is possibly TRBD1 (5 bases). CDR1 is SQVTM, CDR2 ANQGSEA, per germline. V shed 4 bases and J shed 6 bases, with 12 bases lying between them. This CDR3 is built from 12 residues. The CDR3 loop is CSVVIREKTQYF. CDR3 DNA: TGCAGCGTTGTGATCAGGGAAAAGACCCAGTACTTC.

Of note for this clonotype: The junction differs from germline at one of its ends, possibly a read error. The chain links TRBV6-1 to TRBJ2-1; 7 nucleotides agree with TRBD1. Germline CDR1 and CDR2: MNHNS and SASEGT. The CDR3 consists of 15 residues. The CDR3 DNA follows: TGTGCCAGTACAATGACGACAGGGATTGACAATGAGCAGTCCTTC. Amino acids: CASTMTTGIDNEQSF.

As to this clonotype: The CDR3 carries no conserved terminal phenylalanine or tryptophan, so it likely arises from a read error. No DNA is shown, since the ends of the CDR3 on it are uncertain; the CDR3 is the one TCRdb lists. The genes are TRBV11-2 and TRBJ2-3; the listed D gene, TRBD1, was not tested against the DNA. The CDR3 region is 15 residues in length, termini included. Per the germline V gene, CDR1 is SGHAT and CDR2 is FQNNGV. The CDR3 sequence: CVSSFRDRGSDTQYL.

As for this clonotype: The CDR3 carries no conserved terminal phenylalanine or tryptophan, so it likely arises from a read error. The chain couples TRBV7-8 to TRBJ1-5; no clear D. Germline CDR1 SGHVS, CDR2 FQNEAQ. This CDR3 has 16 amino acids. V was trimmed by 2 bases and J by 0 bases, leaving 11 bases between them. CDR3 sequence: CASSLISDLSNQPQHY. The CDR3 DNA follows: TGTGCCAGCAGCTTAATATCGGACCTTAGCAATCAGCCCCAGCATTAT.

Turning to this clonotype: Germline and junction disagree at one end, which may indicate a read error. The J gene is TRBJ1-5, the V gene TRBV6-5; D unclear. Germline V gene data show CDR1 as MNHEY and CDR2 as SVGAGI. This CDR3 contains 14 residues. The CDR3 DNA follows: TGTGCCAGCAGTCCCCGAGGGCTAAATCAGCCCAAGCATTTT. As protein: CASSPRGLNQPKHF.

This clonotype came up a few times. The final CDR3 position lacks the conserved phenylalanine or tryptophan, pointing to a likely read error. This chain uses TRBV7-8 with TRBJ1-2; TRBD1 is a possible D gene (6 bases). The CDR3 loop spans 15 amino acids. Germline V gene data show CDR1 as SGHVS and CDR2 as FQNEAQ. CDR3 sequence reads: CASSLMTGPNYGYTL. CDR3 nucleotides: TGTGCCAGCAGCTTAATGACAGGCCCTAACTATGGTTACACCTTA.

Comment on this clonotype: Being one base from a much bigger clone, this may be a read error. J is TRBJ2-4 and V is TRBV20-1; D remains ambiguous. Germline V CDR1 and CDR2: DFQATT, SNEGSKA (reference sequence). V lost 5 bases and J 6 bases, leaving 14 bases between the germline ends. There are 13 residues in the CDR3. CDR3 region: CSASGCRINIQYF. DNA of the CDR3: TGCAGTGCTTCCGGGTGCAGGATAAACATTCAGTACTTC.

As regards this clonotype: One end of the junction is discordant with germline, which a read error may explain. This rearrangement joins TRBV12-3 or TRBV12-4 to TRBJ2-7; D uncertain. This CDR3 has 13 amino acids. This CDR3 reads CARSFGNVYEQYF. CDR3 sequence (DNA): TGTGCCCGCAGTTTCGGCAACGTCTACGAGCAGTACTTC.

This clonotype was seen a single time. The chain has TRBV5-4 and TRBJ1-1; no reliable D call. The ends were cut back, 7 bases at V and 7 bases at J, with 11 bases in the middle. The CDR3 is 11 amino acids. The germline CDR1 and CDR2 sequences are SGHNT and YYREEE (reference sequence). The CDR3 loop reads CASGSGVEAFF. In DNA, the CDR3 is TGTGCCAGCGGTTCCGGAGTTGAAGCTTTCTTT.

As for this clonotype: An end of the junction does not agree with germline; a read error may underlie this. The chain carries TRBV7-8 and TRBJ2-1; 13 bases align to TRBD2. The CDR3 is 16 residues long. Germline V CDR1 and CDR2: SGHVS, FQNEAQ. Here the CDR3 reads CASSSRTSGSDNERFF. The CDR3 nucleotides read TGTGCCAGCAGCTCCCGGACTAGCGGGAGCGACAATGAGCGGTTCTTC.

This clonotype appeared a few times. The chain couples TRBV20-1 to TRBJ1-2; no reliable D call. The length of the CDR3 is 13 residues. Trimming removed 0 bases from V and 6 bases from J, with 11 bases in between. The germline CDR1 and CDR2 sequences are DFQATT and SNEGSKA (reference sequence). CDR3 sequence reads: CSARDQVTHGYTF. The CDR3 DNA follows: TGCAGTGCTAGAGATCAGGTTACCCATGGCTACACCTTC.